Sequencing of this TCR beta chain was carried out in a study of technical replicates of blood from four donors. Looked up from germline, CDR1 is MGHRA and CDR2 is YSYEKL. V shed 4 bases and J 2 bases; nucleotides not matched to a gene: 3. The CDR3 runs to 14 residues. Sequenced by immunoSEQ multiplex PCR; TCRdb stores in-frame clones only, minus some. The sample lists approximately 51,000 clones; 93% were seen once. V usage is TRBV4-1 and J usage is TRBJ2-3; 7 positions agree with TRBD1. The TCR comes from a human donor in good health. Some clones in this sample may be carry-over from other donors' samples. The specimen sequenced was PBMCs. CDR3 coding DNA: TGCGCCAGCAGCCTGGGACAGAACACAGATACGCAGTATTTT. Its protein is CASSLGQNTDTQYF.